The rows below give T cell receptor beta chains drawn from one sample of a study of a mutant IDH1 vaccine in newly diagnosed glioma. Generated by immunoSEQ multiplex PCR, the TCRdb table keeps only in-frame clones and is missing some. The sample contains over 30,000 clones, about 86% of which appear only once. These receptors' targets are unknown. Sample: PBMCs, taken from a glioma patient whose treatment included an IDH1 peptide vaccine. Source of these receptors: a woman aged 25 to 39 with glioma. The CDR3 runs from the conserved cysteine through the conserved F or W. Fields, in order: V gene, J gene, clone size, D gene, CDR3 protein, CDR3 DNA. D genes are given only for firm matches. Not every row has a clone size; where given, it reads once, few, many or a size class.

TRBV27	TRBJ1-2	once	-	CASSFGRDYGYTF	TGTGCCAGCAGTTTCGGACGGGACTATGGCTACACCTTC
TRBV5-1	TRBJ2-5	-	TRBD2	CASSLGAGDETQYF	TGCGCCAGCAGCTTGGGTGCGGGGGACGAGACCCAGTACTTC
TRBV6-5	TRBJ2-3	-	-	CASRRDFSTDTQYF	TGTGCCAGCAGGCGGGACTTCAGCACAGATACGCAGTATTTT
TRBV9	TRBJ2-5	-	-	CASSPGGGFEAQYF	TGTGCCAGCAGCCCCGGAGGTGGTTTTGAGGCCCAGTACTTC
TRBV18	TRBJ1-6	-	-	CASSPFGTSYNSPLHF	TGTGCCAGCTCACCATTCGGGACAAGCTATAATTCACCCCTCCACTTT
TRBV7-2	TRBJ2-7	-	TRBD2	CASSLRGGSSYEQYF	TGTGCCAGCAGCTTGCGGGGGGGGAGCTCCTACGAGCAGTACTTC
TRBV9	TRBJ2-7	-	-	CASSVTGQAVSEQYF	TGTGCCAGCAGCGTTACGGGGCAGGCAGTCTCCGAGCAGTACTTC
TRBV5-5	TRBJ2-7	-	-	CASSREGGPLYEQYF	TGTGCCAGCAGCAGGGAGGGGGGGCCTCTCTACGAGCAGTACTTC
TRBV6-1	TRBJ2-3	-	TRBD1	CASRDRSTDTQYF	TGTGCCAGCAGGGACAGGAGCACAGATACGCAGTATTTT
TRBV5-5	TRBJ2-5	once	-	CASSLEWGAETQYF	TGTGCCAGCAGCTTGGAGTGGGGGGCAGAGACCCAGTACTTC
TRBV4-2	TRBJ1-1	-	-	CASSQARAQEILMNTEAFF	TGTGCCAGCAGCCAAGCGAGAGCCCAGGAGATCCTTATGAACACTGAAGCTTTCTTT
TRBV27	TRBJ1-5	-	TRBD1	CASSLSWGQGMHQPQHF	TGTGCCAGCAGTTTATCTTGGGGACAGGGGATGCATCAGCCCCAGCATTTT
TRBV4-1	TRBJ2-7	-	-	CASSQDRFTYEQYF	TGCGCCAGCAGCCAAGATCGGTTTACCTACGAGCAGTACTTC
TRBV6-1	TRBJ1-3	-	-	CASSVGSGQFSSGNTIYF	TGTGCCAGCAGTGTCGGGTCAGGACAGTTTAGCTCTGGAAACACCATATATTTT
TRBV5-6	TRBJ2-7	-	TRBD1	CASSPPGQNLNSEQYF	TGTGCCAGCAGCCCGCCGGGACAGAATTTAAACTCCGAGCAGTACTTC
TRBV5-1	TRBJ2-5	-	-	CASSLEPRQYQETQYF	TGCGCCAGCAGCTTGGAGCCCCGACAGTATCAAGAGACCCAGTACTTC
TRBV7-9	TRBJ2-3	-	-	CASSLREATLEDTQYF	TGTGCCAGCAGCTTACGGGAAGCCACCCTGGAAGATACGCAGTATTTT
TRBV2	TRBJ2-1	-	-	CASTAMQGYNEQFF	TGTGCCAGCACCGCGATGCAGGGCTACAATGAGCAGTTCTTC